This T cell receptor (beta chain) originates from a study of glioma-infiltrating T cells after dendritic cell vaccination. The time point was: after dendritic cell vaccination, including at tumor progression/relapse. The PCR used 60 V beta and 13 J beta primers. TCRdb's copy holds only in-frame clones and misses some; the assay was immunoSEQ multiplex PCR. This sample has roughly 87,000 clones, with roughly 80% found just once. The V end was cut by 0 bases, the J end by 0 bases, with 9 bases between. Per germline, CDR1 LNHNV and CDR2 YYDKDF (reference sequence). This CDR3 is 17 amino acids long. This specimen was blood, taken after dendritic cell vaccination. The V gene is TRBV15, the J gene TRBJ1-6; D not certain. The sequence was collected from a human donor with glioblastoma. CDR3: CATSRDRGSSYNSPLHF. The CDR3 region has the DNA TGTGCCACCAGCAGAGATCGCGGAAGCTCCTATAATTCACCCCTCCACTTT.